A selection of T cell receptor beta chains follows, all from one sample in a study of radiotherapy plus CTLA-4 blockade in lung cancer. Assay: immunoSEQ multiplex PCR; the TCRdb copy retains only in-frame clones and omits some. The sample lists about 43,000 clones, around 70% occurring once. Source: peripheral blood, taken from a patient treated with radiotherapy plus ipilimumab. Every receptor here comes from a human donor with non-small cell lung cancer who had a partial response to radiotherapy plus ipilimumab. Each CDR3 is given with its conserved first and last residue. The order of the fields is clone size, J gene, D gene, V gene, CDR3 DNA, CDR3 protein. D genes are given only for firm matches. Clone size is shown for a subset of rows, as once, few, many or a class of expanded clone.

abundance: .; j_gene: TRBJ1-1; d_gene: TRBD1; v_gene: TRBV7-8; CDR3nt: TGTGCCAGCAGCTTAGGATCAGGGGGTACTGAAGCTTTCTTT; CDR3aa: CASSLGSGGTEAFF
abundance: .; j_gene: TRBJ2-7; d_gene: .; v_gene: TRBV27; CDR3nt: TGTGCCAGCAGCCGCAGCGGGCAAGTTTACGAGCAGTACTTC; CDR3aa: CASSRSGQVYEQYF
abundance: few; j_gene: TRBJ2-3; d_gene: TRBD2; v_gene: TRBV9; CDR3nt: TGTGCCAGCAGCGGGGCGGGGGGATACACAGATACGCAGTATTTT; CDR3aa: CASSGAGGYTDTQYF
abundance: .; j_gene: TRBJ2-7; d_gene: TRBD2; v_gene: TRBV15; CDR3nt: TGTGCCACCAGCCCCTCGGGGGGTGGTTACGAGCAGTACTTC; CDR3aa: CATSPSGGGYEQYF
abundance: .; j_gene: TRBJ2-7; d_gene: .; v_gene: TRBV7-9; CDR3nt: TGTGCCAGCAATGAACTGGTGGAGGGCGAGCAGTACTTC; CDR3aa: CASNELVEGEQYF
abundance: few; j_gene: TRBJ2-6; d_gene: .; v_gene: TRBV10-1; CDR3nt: TGCGCCAGCCTGGGAGAAGGCAGCGGGTCTGGGGCCAACGTCCTGACTTTC; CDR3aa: CASLGEGSGSGANVLTF
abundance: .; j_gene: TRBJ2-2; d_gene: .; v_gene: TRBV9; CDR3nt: TGTGCCAGCAGCGTAGGGGTCCGGGCCGGGGAGCTGTTTTTT; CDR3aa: CASSVGVRAGELFF
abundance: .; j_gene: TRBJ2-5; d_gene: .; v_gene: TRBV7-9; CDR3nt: TGTGCCAGCAGCTTAGGCGGGTTTGGGACCCAGTACTTC; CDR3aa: CASSLGGFGTQYF
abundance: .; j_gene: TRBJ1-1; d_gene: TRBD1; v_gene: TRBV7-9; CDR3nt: TGTGCCAGCAGCATAAGACAGGGGGCAGGGGCTGAAGCTTTCTTT; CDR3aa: CASSIRQGAGAEAFF
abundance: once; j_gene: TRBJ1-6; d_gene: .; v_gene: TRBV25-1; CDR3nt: TGTGCCAGCAGTGAATCCGTCAGTTCACCCCTCCACTTT; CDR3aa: CASSESVSSPLHF
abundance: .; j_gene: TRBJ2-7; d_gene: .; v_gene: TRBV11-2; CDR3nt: TGTGCCAGCAGCTCCACGACAGGATCTTCCTACGAGCAGTACTTC; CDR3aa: CASSSTTGSSYEQYF
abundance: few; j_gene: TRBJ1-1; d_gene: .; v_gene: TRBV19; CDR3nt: TGTGCCAGTAGTTCGGGACTTTACAACACTGAAGCTTTCTTT; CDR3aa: CASSSGLYNTEAFF
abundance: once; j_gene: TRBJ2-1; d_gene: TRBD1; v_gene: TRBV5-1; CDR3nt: TGCGCCAGCAGCGCGACAGGGGTTCTGTACAATGAGCAGTTCTTC; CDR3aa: CASSATGVLYNEQFF
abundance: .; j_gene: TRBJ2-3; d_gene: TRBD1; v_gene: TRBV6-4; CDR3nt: TGTGCCAGCAGCCCCGACCTCAGGGGGCTCACAGATACGCAGTATTTT; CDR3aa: CASSPDLRGLTDTQYF
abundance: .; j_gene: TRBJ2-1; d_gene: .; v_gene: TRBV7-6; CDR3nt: TGTGCCAGTGGTGCAGGGGCCTCCTACAATGAGCAGTTCTTC; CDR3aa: CASGAGASYNEQFF
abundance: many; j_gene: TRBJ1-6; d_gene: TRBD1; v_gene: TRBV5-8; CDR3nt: TGTGCCAGCAGGCCGGGACAGGTACACTCACCCCTCCACTTT; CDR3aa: CASRPGQVHSPLHF
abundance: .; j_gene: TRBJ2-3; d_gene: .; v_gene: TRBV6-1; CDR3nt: TGTGCCAGCAGTGTTATGGGGGGGGCACAGGATACGCAGTATTTT; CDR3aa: CASSVMGGAQDTQYF
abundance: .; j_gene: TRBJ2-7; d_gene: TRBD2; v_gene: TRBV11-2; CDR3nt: TGTGCCAGCAGACTACTGGGAGCGGGAGGGAGGGACGAGCAGTACTTC; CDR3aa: CASRLLGAGGRDEQYF
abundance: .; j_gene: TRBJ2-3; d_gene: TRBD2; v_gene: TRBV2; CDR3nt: TGTGCCAGCAGTGCCTTCGTAGCGGGGGGCGAAGATACGCAGTATTTT; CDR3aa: CASSAFVAGGEDTQYF
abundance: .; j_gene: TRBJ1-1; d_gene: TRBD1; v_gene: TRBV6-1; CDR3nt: TGTGCCAGCAGCGGGACAGGGAACGTGGGCACTGAAGCTTTCTTT; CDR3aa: CASSGTGNVGTEAFF
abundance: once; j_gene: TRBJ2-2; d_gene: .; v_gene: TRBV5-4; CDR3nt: TGTGCCAGCAGCTTGGCCATAAAGGGGGACACCGGGGAGCTGTTTTTT; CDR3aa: CASSLAIKGDTGELFF
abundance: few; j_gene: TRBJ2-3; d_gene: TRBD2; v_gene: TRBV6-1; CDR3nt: TGTGCCAGCAGTGATAGCGGGAGGGCCACAGATACGCAGTATTTT; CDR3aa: CASSDSGRATDTQYF
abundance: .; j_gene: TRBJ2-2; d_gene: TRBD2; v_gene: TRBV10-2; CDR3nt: TGCGCCAGCAGTGAAGGTTCCCCATATTTTGTAGCGGGAGGGCCCCGGGGAGCTGTTTTT; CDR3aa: CASSEGSPYFVAGGPRGAVF
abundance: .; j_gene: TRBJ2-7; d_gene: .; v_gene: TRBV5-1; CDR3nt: TGCGCCAGCAGCTCGGGGGGCCCAAACGAGCAGTACTTC; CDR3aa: CASSSGGPNEQYF
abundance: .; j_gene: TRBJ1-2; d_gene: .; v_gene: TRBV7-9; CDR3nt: TGTGCCAGCAGCTTAGGAGGGAATGGCTACACCTTC; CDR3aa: CASSLGGNGYTF
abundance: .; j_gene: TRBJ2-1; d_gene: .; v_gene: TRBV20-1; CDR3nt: TGCAGTGCTTGGAGGGATGAGCAGTTCTTC; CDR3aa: CSAWRDEQFF
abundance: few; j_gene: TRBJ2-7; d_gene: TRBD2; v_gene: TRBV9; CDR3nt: TGTGCCAGCAGCGGAGGACTAGTGACGGGGGAGCAGTACTTC; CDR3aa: CASSGGLVTGEQYF
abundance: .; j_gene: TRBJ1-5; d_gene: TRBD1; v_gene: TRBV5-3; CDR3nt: TGTGCCAGAAGCTTGGCCGATGAAGGGGGCGGGAATCAGCCCCAGCATTTT; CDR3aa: CARSLADEGGGNQPQHF
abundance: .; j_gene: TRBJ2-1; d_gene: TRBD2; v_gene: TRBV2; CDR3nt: TGTGCCAGCAGTGAACCTACTAGCGGGGGGTCCTACAATGAGCAGTTCTTC; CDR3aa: CASSEPTSGGSYNEQFF
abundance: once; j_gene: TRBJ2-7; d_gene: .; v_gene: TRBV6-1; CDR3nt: TGTGCCAGCAGTGAACCCTCGAGAGCACACTACGAGCAGCACTTC; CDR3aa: CASSEPSRAHYEQHF
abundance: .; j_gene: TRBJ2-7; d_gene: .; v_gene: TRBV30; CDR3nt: TGTGCCTGGAGACCCAGCGGTTCTCATTCCTACGAGCAGTACTTC; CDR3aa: CAWRPSGSHSYEQYF